This T cell receptor (beta chain) was identified during a study of neoadjuvant anti-PD-1 for oral cavity cancer. Study information: Patients without progression received a fourth nivolumab dose around day 43, then surgical resection on days 50-56.

The CDR3 has 14 residues. Looked up from germline, CDR1 is SGHTA and CDR2 is FQGTGA. V lost 2 bases and J lost 6; bases outside the gene matches: 2. The patients had HPV-negative, locally advanced oral cavity squamous cell carcinoma. Measured with immunoSEQ multiplex PCR; TCRdb has only the in-frame clones, and not every one. Altogether about 12,000 clones are present, 50% to 75% being singletons, with the ten largest covering more than 2%. The receptor was derived from a person between 40 and 85 years old with oral cavity squamous cell carcinoma. The gene calls are TRBV7-3 and TRBJ2-1; TRBD2 matches at 9 bases. Material: PBMCs, obtained before nivolumab (anti-PD-1) treatment. The CDR3 protein is CASSLGLASNEQFF. The DNA for the CDR3 is TGTGCCAGCAGCTTAGGACTAGCGAGCAATGAGCAGTTCTTC.